This TCR beta chain appears in the sequencing data of a study of T-cell reconstitution after alpha-beta-depleted transplantation in children. The CDR3 sequence is 15 residues long. Germline CDR1 is SGHRS and CDR2 is YFSETQ. With V trimmed by 0 bases and J by 6 bases, 4 bases remained unmatched. During its preparation, the TCRbeta library received unique molecular identifiers. MiXCR, run by TCRdb on the PCR reads, gives a single entry per CDR3 protein. The repertoire holds around 78,000 distinct CDR3 sequences, with just under 7.5% as singletons. Ten or more counts support this clonotype. The rearrangement joins TRBV5-1 to TRBJ2-1; TRBD2 agrees at 9 bases. The clonotype was recovered from a human donor who donated a stem cell graft to a child with acute lymphoblastic leukemia. The specimen was PBMCs from the stem cell graft donor, collected from the stem cell graft. CDR3 loop: CASSLGGGAFNEQFF. The CDR3 bases are TGCGCCAGCAGCTTGGGCGGGGGGGCCTTCAATGAGCAGTTCTTC.